The 22 T cell receptor beta chains reported below all come from one sample, sequenced in a study of blood T cell repertoires in COVID-19. Clones were read by immunoSEQ multiplex PCR, and TCRdb kept only the in-frame ones, dropping some. The sample yields over 70,000 clones, around 80% seen once. Material: peripheral blood. These receptors were taken from a human donor in a cohort sampled during active COVID-19.

This chain joins TRBV27 and TRBJ2-1; a possible D gene is TRBD2 (6 bases). This CDR3 region has 16 residues. V shed 4 bases and J shed 4 bases, with 17 bases lying between them. Germline V gene lookup returns CDR1 MNHEY and CDR2 SMNVEV (reference sequence). DNA of the CDR3: TGTGCCAGCAGTTCGACTAGGAACGAACGGTACAATGAGCAGTTCTTC. Its protein is CASSSTRNERYNEQFF.

The chain uses TRBV18 and TRBJ2-3, with TRBD2 matching over 12 bases. With 4 bases clipped from V and 3 bases from J, the junction kept 11 bases outside the gene matches. The CDR3 covers 18 residues. Germline values: CDR1 KGHSH, CDR2 LQKENI. The chain's CDR3 is CASSLPPGLAGLTDTQYF. CDR3 in DNA: TGTGCCAGCTCACTACCGCCCGGACTAGCGGGGCTTACAGATACGCAGTATTTT.

This clone was picked up one time. This chain connects TRBV6-5 to TRBJ2-4; 8 bases are shared with TRBD1. This CDR3 contains 14 residues. Trimming took 5 bases from V and 9 from J; bases not matched to a gene: 9. CDR1 MNHEY and CDR2 SVGAGI come from the germline V gene. CDR3: CASSPTGARGIQYF. CDR3 in DNA: TGTGCCAGCAGTCCGACAGGGGCCAGGGGCATTCAGTACTTC.

The chain joins TRBV14 to TRBJ2-7; 8 positions agree with TRBD1. The CDR3 runs 13 residues. Germline V gene sequence: CDR1 SGHDN, CDR2 FVKESK. J lost 6 bases, V lost 4 bases, and 5 bases had no gene match. CDR3 in DNA: TGTGCCAGCAGCCGACAGGGGCGGGGCGAGCAGTACTTC. Protein sequence: CASSRQGRGEQYF.

The chain combines TRBV28 with TRBJ2-7; D possibly corresponds to TRBD1 (5 bases). The V gene lost 1 base and the J gene lost 5 bases, with 15 bases spanning the gap. Germline CDR1 MDHEN, CDR2 SYDVKM. There are 15 residues in the CDR3. The chain's CDR3 is CASSLSGNPRDEQYF. CDR3 DNA sequence: TGTGCCAGCAGTTTATCTGGCAACCCCAGGGACGAGCAGTACTTC.

This chain joins TRBV28 and TRBJ2-1; 12 positions agree with TRBD2. This CDR3 is 15 amino acids long. Germline V gene lookup returns CDR1 MDHEN and CDR2 SYDVKM. V dropped 7 bases and J dropped 8; count of bases not matched to a gene: 9. The CDR3 DNA follows: TGTGCCAGCACGTCGACTAGCGGGAGTCACTATGAGCAGTTCTTC. Amino acids: CASTSTSGSHYEQFF.

This chain connects TRBV5-4 to TRBJ1-2; 7 bases agree with TRBD1. The germline gives CDR1 SGHNT, CDR2 YYREEE (reference sequence). V gave up 2 bases and J gave up 8 bases; unmatched junction bases: 3. This CDR3 is built from 12 residues. The CDR3 is CASSFTGEGYTF. CDR3 coding DNA: TGTGCCAGCAGCTTTACAGGGGAAGGCTACACCTTC.

The CDR3 spells CAWDLAGGDGTQYF. In nucleotides, the CDR3 is TGTGCCTGGGACTTAGCGGGCGGGGATGGTACGCAGTATTTT. This chain uses TRBV30 with TRBJ2-3; 7 positions match TRBD2. The CDR3 contains 14 residues. V was pared by 5 bases and J by 8 bases, with 13 bases of the junction left unmatched. Germline assignment: CDR1 GTSNPN and CDR2 SVGIG (reference sequence).

This chain connects TRBV2 to TRBJ2-7; 11 bases agree with TRBD2. Germline CDR1 SNHLY, CDR2 FYNNEI. The CDR3 sequence is 15 residues long. V lost 7 bases and J lost 8; bases outside the gene matches: 13. The CDR3 region is CASTIAGGGPGKQYF. In DNA, the CDR3 is TGTGCCAGCACTATAGCGGGAGGGGGACCAGGAAAGCAGTACTTC.

The table lists this clone with a count of one. The chain uses TRBV28 and TRBJ2-5; D not certain. This CDR3 spans 13 amino acids. From germline, CDR1 is MDHEN and CDR2 SYDVKM. The V end was cut by 2 bases, the J end by 2 bases, with 6 bases between. The CDR3 sequence: CASSLLRQETQYF. The CDR3, as DNA: TGTGCCAGCAGTTTACTGCGACAAGAGACCCAGTACTTC. The full variable domain, its missing parts supplied by reference TRBV28 and TRBJ2-5, is DVKVTQSSRYLVKRTGEKVFLECVQDMDHENMFWYRQDPGLGLRLIYFSYDVKMKEKGDIPEGYSVSREKKERFSLILESASTNQTSMYLCASSLLRQETQYFGPGTRLLVL.

The chain has TRBV7-3 and TRBJ2-3; TRBD2 matches 11 bases. Germline V gene sequence: CDR1 SGHTA, CDR2 FQGTGA. V gave up 4 bases and J gave up 2 bases; unmatched junction bases: 8. This CDR3 spans 17 amino acids. Here the CDR3 DNA reads TGTGCCAGCAGCTCCACGGGACTAGCGGAGCCCACAGATACGCAGTATTTT. It translates to CASSSTGLAEPTDTQYF.

A few counts support this clone. V and J are TRBV7-3 and TRBJ1-5, with D maybe TRBD1 (6 bases). The CDR3 runs 13 residues. Germline lookup yields CDR1 SGHTA and CDR2 FQGTGA. V was pared by 5 bases and J by 5 bases, with 10 bases between. The CDR3 DNA sequence: TGTGCCAGCAGCCAGGGGCCGGATCAGCCCCAGCATTTT. It encodes CASSQGPDQPQHF.

This rearrangement joins TRBV11-2 to TRBJ1-1; no clear D. Trimming took 10 bases from V and 0 from J, leaving 18 bases between them. The germline gives CDR1 SGHAT, CDR2 FQNNGV. This CDR3 spans 15 amino acids. The CDR3 nucleotides read TGTGCCACTTTCCCCGGAGGAACTGTGAACACTGAAGCTTTCTTT. Protein product: CATFPGGTVNTEAFF.

The gene calls are TRBV7-8 and TRBJ2-1, with 10 bases matching TRBD2. The germline gives CDR1 SGHVS, CDR2 FQNEAQ. V was pared by 5 bases and J by 0 bases, with 4 bases of the junction left unmatched. The CDR3 contains 16 residues. CDR3 amino acids: CASSRTSGVSYNEQFF. The DNA for the CDR3 is TGTGCCAGCAGCCGGACTAGCGGAGTCTCCTACAATGAGCAGTTCTTC.

The chain has TRBV5-1 and TRBJ2-2, with 10 positions matching TRBD2. This CDR3 is 18 amino acids long. Germline V CDR1 and CDR2: SGHRS, YFSETQ. Trimming took 2 bases from V and 0 from J; bases not matched to a gene: 7. CDR3 region: CASSLTPAGGSNTGELFF. CDR3 sequence (DNA): TGCGCCAGCAGCTTAACGCCAGCGGGAGGGTCGAACACCGGGGAGCTGTTTTTT.

This clone has just a few counts. The chain combines TRBV2 with TRBJ1-6, with D tentatively TRBD1 (6 bases). Germline-derived CDR1 and CDR2 are SNHLY and FYNNEI. CDR3 length: 15 residues. With 4 bases removed from V and 7 bases from J, the gap between germline ends came to 14 bases. The CDR3 region is CASSVAQGSNSPLHF. CDR3 DNA: TGTGCCAGCAGTGTTGCTCAGGGGTCGAATTCACCCCTCCACTTT.

The V gene is TRBV5-4, the J gene TRBJ2-1; D is undetermined. Per germline, CDR1 SGHNT and CDR2 YYREEE (reference sequence). This CDR3 spans 11 amino acids. V dropped 1 base and J dropped 7 bases, with 3 bases sitting between them. The CDR3 here is CASSLRNEQFF. The CDR3 DNA reads as TGTGCCAGCAGCTTGCGGAATGAGCAGTTCTTC.

The rearrangement joins TRBV3-1 (or the pseudogene TRBV3-2) to TRBJ2-5; 8 positions agree with TRBD2. The CDR3 totals 15 residues. Germline V CDR1 and CDR2: LGHDT, YNNKEL (reference sequence). With 6 bases clipped from V and 3 bases from J, the junction kept 9 bases outside the gene matches. CDR3 coding DNA: TGTGCCAGCAGTCGTAGCGGGATCCCGAAAGAGACCCAGTACTTC. Translated, it gives CASSRSGIPKETQYF.

The chain is built from TRBV7-2 and TRBJ1-1; possible D gene TRBD1, 6 bases. The CDR3 is 11 amino acids. CDR1 is SGHTA and CDR2 is FQGNSA in the germline V gene. Trimming removed 6 bases at V and 8 bases at J, with 10 bases between. The CDR3 reads CASSYGQEAFF. In DNA, the CDR3 is TGTGCCAGCAGTTATGGACAGGAAGCTTTCTTT.

This chain links TRBV11-3 with TRBJ2-7, with D perhaps matching TRBD2 (5 bases). CDR3 length: 13 residues. The germline CDR1 and CDR2 sequences are SGHNT and YENEEA. Deletions cut 5 bases from V and 8 bases from J, with 16 bases between. The CDR3: CASSGGEGLKQYF. The DNA for the CDR3 is TGTGCCAGCAGCGGAGGAGAGGGATTGAAGCAGTACTTC.

The rearrangement uses TRBV25-1 and TRBJ1-6; 8 bases are shared with TRBD1. This CDR3 has 14 residues. The V gene's germline CDR1 is MGHDK and CDR2 SYGVNS. J gave up 10 bases and V 3 bases, and 5 bases lay outside the gene matches. The DNA for the CDR3 is TGTGCCAGCAGTGACGCAGGGGGCATATCACCCCTCCACTTT. Translating it yields CASSDAGGISPLHF.

The chain uses TRBV19 and TRBJ1-5, with 8 nucleotides matching TRBD1. Trimming cost V 9 bases and J 7 bases; bases outside gene matches: 14. The CDR3 is 15 residues long. In germline, CDR1 is LNHDA, CDR2 SQIVND (reference sequence). The CDR3 bases are TGTGCCAGCAACCCGGAGACAGGGGAGAGACAGCCCCAGCATTTT. The encoded protein is CASNPETGERQPQHF.